The clone carrying this TCR beta chain occurred a few times. This sample stems from a study of early T cells in non-severe SARS-CoV-2 infection. On the study more broadly: From unsorted whole blood, bulk RNA was sequenced, and the chains remained unpaired.

This CDR3 spans 16 amino acids. V was pared by 0 bases and J by 0 bases, with 9 bases between. Per germline, CDR1 KGHSH and CDR2 LQKENI. Attachment of unique molecular identifiers to individual cDNA molecules was performed. TCRdb re-derived calls from the 5' RACE reads in MiXCR, one entry per CDR3 protein. The sample consists of about 64,000 distinct CDR3 sequences, roughly 18% of them appearing once. Sequenced material: whole blood, taken at baseline. This rearrangement joins TRBV18 to TRBJ1-3; D is undetermined. This receptor was obtained from an adult who was a healthcare worker with PCR-confirmed SARS-CoV-2 infection or an uninfected control (not recorded which). CDR3 amino acids: CASSPPVYDSGNTIYF. In DNA, the CDR3 is TGTGCCAGCTCACCACCCGTGTATGACTCTGGAAACACCATATATTTT. Complete variable domain (other parts from reference TRBV18 and TRBJ1-3): NAGVMQNPRHLVRRRGQEARLRCSPMKGHSHVYWYRQLPEEGLKFMVYLQKENIIDESGMPKERFSAEFPKEGPSILRIQQVVRGDSAAYFCASSPPVYDSGNTIYFGEGSWLTVV.